This TCR beta chain emerged from a study of T cells in Graves' hyperthyroidism and ophthalmopathy. Germline lookup yields CDR1 LGHDT and CDR2 YNNKEL (reference sequence). There are 10 residues in the CDR3. Ten or more counts support this clonotype. Amplification of TCR beta CDR3 regions was performed using RNA transcripts as template. A set of HTBI primers served as the primers for a first-round RT-PCR of the TCR CDR3. A single record per CDR3 protein comes from TCRdb applying MiXCR to the multiplex PCR reads. Of approximately 710,000 distinct CDR3 sequences in the sample, roughly 17% were seen once. The TCR sequence derives from a man aged 45-65 years with Graves' hyperthyroidism. V and J are TRBV3-1 and TRBJ2-1, with 9 bases aligning to TRBD2. The specimen sequenced was blood. CDR3 DNA sequence: TGTGTTAGCGGGAGTTATGAGCAGTTCTTC. Translating it yields CVSGSYEQFF.